One T cell receptor beta chain is described in this entry. As yet, its antigen is unknown. The data were taken from a study of Graves' ophthalmopathy and Graves' hyperthyroidism. At the level of the study: Calling hyperthyroidism stable required that no ophthalmopathy show up within 18 months of follow-up. General observations from the study: The model forecast ophthalmopathy progression, reaching 70.59% sensitivity and 72.22% specificity.

Amplification of the TCR beta CDR3 regions used RNA transcripts (as template). HTBI-primed RT-PCR formed the first round, and a multiplex PCR formed the second. In TCRdb, the multiplex PCR reads were re-called with MiXCR into one record per CDR3 protein. The sample carries 1 million to 1.3 million distinct CDR3 sequences, about two fifths recorded once. Patients with other autoimmune diseases, uncontrolled infections, pregnancy or lactation were excluded. The CDR3 length is 14 residues. The germline V and J ends were trimmed by 5 bases and 5 bases, with 15 bases remaining between them. The germline CDR1 and CDR2 sequences are SGHVS and FQNEAQ.

The specimen was peripheral blood or thyroid tissue (not recorded which). The TCR sequence derives from an adult man with Graves' hyperthyroidism. This sequence joins TRBV7-8 and TRBJ2-5; D might be TRBD2 (7 bases). CDR3 bases: TGTGCCAGCAGCCAGAGGGGGGGCCGGGAGACCCAGTACTTC. It yields the protein CASSQRGGRETQYF.